Each of the 21 T cell receptor beta chains below was sequenced from the same sample in a study of long-term antiretroviral therapy in people with HIV. The libraries were made with immunoSEQ v3.0 at survey level. TCRdb's copy holds only in-frame clones and misses some; the assay was immunoSEQ multiplex PCR. The sample consists of roughly 11,000 clones, about 80% of them appearing once. The input for sequencing was unsorted PBMCs, taken around 3.1 years before starting antiretroviral therapy. Source of these receptors: a man aged 35 to 55 with HIV.

This clone was recorded a few times. The chain links TRBV5-4 to TRBJ2-5, with TRBD1 matching over 7 bases. Per the germline V gene, CDR1 is SGHNT and CDR2 is YYREEE (reference sequence). V gave up 1 base and J gave up 2 bases; unmatched junction bases: 5. The CDR3 consists of 15 residues. CDR3 sequence (DNA): TGTGCCAGCAGCTTGATGAGGGGACAGCAAGAGACCCAGTACTTC. As protein: CASSLMRGQQETQYF. The variable domain in full, completed from reference TRBV5-4 and TRBJ2-5, reads ETGVTQSPTHLIKTRGQQVTLRCSSQSGHNTVSWYQQALGQGPQFIFQYYREEENGRGNFPPRFSGLQFPNYSSELNVNALELDDSALYLCASSLMRGQQETQYFGPGTRLLVL.

The chain uses TRBV7-9 and TRBJ1-4, with TRBD1 matching 8 bases. Germline CDR1 is SEHNR and CDR2 is FQNEAQ (reference sequence). The junction had 2 bases not matched to a gene; V was cut back by 5 bases and J by 3 bases. This CDR3 has 14 amino acids. CDR3 nucleotide sequence: TGTGCCAGCAGCCGGACAGGGTCTAATGAAAAACTGTTTTTT. Its protein product is CASSRTGSNEKLFF.

This sequence joins TRBV13 and TRBJ2-1; perhaps TRBD1 as D (8 bases). Germline V gene lookup returns CDR1 PRHDT and CDR2 FYEKMQ (reference sequence). The CDR3 is 13 residues long. The V end lost 6 bases, the J end lost 9 bases, and 15 bases lay between the germline ends. CDR3 sequence: CASRGQGGVEQFF. For the CDR3, the DNA is TGTGCCAGCAGAGGACAGGGAGGGGTTGAGCAGTTCTTC.

This chain joins TRBV7-2 and TRBJ1-5; D not certain. This CDR3 spans 17 amino acids. From germline, CDR1 is SGHTA and CDR2 FQGNSA. The V end was cut by 2 bases, the J end by 5 bases, with 19 bases between. The CDR3 nucleotides are TGTGCCAGCAGCTTATTTTCGGGTTATGCGTTGGATCAGCCCCAGCATTTT. Translation: CASSLFSGYALDQPQHF.

This rearrangement joins TRBV7-9 to TRBJ2-5, with a possible D match to TRBD2 (6 bases). The CDR3 covers 12 residues. CDR1 SEHNR and CDR2 FQNEAQ come from the germline V gene (reference sequence). Trimming cost V 8 bases and J 3 bases, with 10 bases left between them. The chain's CDR3 is CASGGSKETQYF. In nucleotides, the CDR3 is TGTGCCAGCGGGGGGAGCAAAGAGACCCAGTACTTC.

The V and J genes are TRBV5-4 and TRBJ1-2; unclear D gene. V lost 5 bases and J 6 bases, leaving 14 bases between the germline ends. The CDR3 covers 13 residues. Per the germline V gene, CDR1 is SGHNT and CDR2 is YYREEE (reference sequence). The CDR3 DNA sequence: TGTGCCAGCAGGACGAGGTCCGAGGATGGCTACACCTTC. Encoded protein: CASRTRSEDGYTF.

This sequence joins TRBV6-4 and TRBJ2-3; D is unclear. This CDR3 spans 13 amino acids. In germline, CDR1 is MRHNA, CDR2 SNTAGT. Between the trimmed V and J ends, which lost 2 bases and 0 bases, there was a span of 3 bases. The CDR3 DNA is TGTGCCAGCAGTGACGGGAGCACAGATACGCAGTATTTT. Amino acid sequence: CASSDGSTDTQYF.

In DNA, the CDR3 is TGTGCCAGCGTAGGGCCACCCTATGGCTACACCTTC. Amino acid sequence: CASVGPPYGYTF. V is TRBV6-6 and J is TRBJ1-2; D remains unclear. CDR3 length: 12 residues. V was clipped by 8 bases and J by 4 bases, with 11 bases between them. Per the germline V gene, CDR1 is MNHNY and CDR2 is SVGAGI (reference sequence).

This chain uses TRBV28 with TRBJ2-1, with TRBD2 as a possible D gene (5 bases). The CDR3 has 14 residues. CDR1 and CDR2 (germline): MDHEN, SYDVKM. Trimming cost V 5 bases and J 0 bases, with 8 bases left between them. Here the CDR3 DNA reads TGTGCCAGCAGTGAGCGGAGCTCCTACAATGAGCAGTTCTTC. Encoded protein: CASSERSSYNEQFF.

The rearrangement uses TRBV4-3 and TRBJ2-7; TRBD2 agrees at 10 bases. This CDR3 is 16 amino acids long. V dropped 0 bases and J dropped 6; count of bases not matched to a gene: 8. Germline CDR1 LGHNA, CDR2 YSLEER. The CDR3 nucleotides are TGCGCCAGCAGCCAAGAGATTCGGGGACTAGCGAGCGAGCAGTACTTC. It is translated as CASSQEIRGLASEQYF.

The V call is TRBV28, the J call TRBJ1-5; 8 nucleotides agree with TRBD1. The V and J ends lost 4 bases and 4 bases, in that order; junction bases with no gene match: 6. CDR3 length equals 15 residues. The germline V gene encodes CDR1 MDHEN and CDR2 SYDVKM. This chain's CDR3 is CASSSNRGGNQPQHF. Written as DNA, the CDR3 is TGTGCCAGCAGTTCGAACAGGGGGGGAAATCAGCCCCAGCATTTT.

The chain joins TRBV7-2 to TRBJ2-1; 9 bases line up with TRBD2. V shed 4 bases and J 7 bases; nucleotides not matched to a gene: 8. Germline CDR1 and CDR2: SGHTA and FQGNSA. This CDR3 contains 15 residues. This CDR3 is CASSSSTSGLNEQFF. CDR3 DNA: TGTGCCAGCAGCTCCTCGACTAGCGGCCTAAATGAGCAGTTCTTC.

The J gene is TRBJ1-2, the V gene TRBV7-8; no firm D call. The CDR3 consists of 13 residues. The V end was cut by 2 bases, the J end by 3 bases, with 7 bases between. Germline CDR1 is SGHVS and CDR2 is FQNEAQ. The CDR3 coding sequence is TGTGCCAGCAGCTTATACAGAGACTATGGCTACACCTTC. This gives the protein CASSLYRDYGYTF.

In nucleotides, the CDR3 is TGTGCCAGCAGACCGGGCACGGGCAATCAGCCCCAGCATTTT. Translating it yields CASRPGTGNQPQHF. The J gene is TRBJ1-5, the V gene TRBV6-5; no definite D call. CDR1 is MNHEY and CDR2 is SVGAGI in the germline V gene. The length of the CDR3 is 14 residues. The V end lost 6 bases, the J end lost 2 bases, and 11 bases lay between the germline ends.

This chain joins TRBV11-2 and TRBJ1-3; D not resolved. The V end lost 6 bases, the J end lost 2 bases, and 14 bases lay between the germline ends. Germline V lookup: CDR1 SGHAT, CDR2 FQNNGV. CDR3 size: 15 residues. The CDR3 DNA reads as TGTGCCAGCAGTCGCCGAGGGCGTACTGGAAACACCATATATTTT. The encoded protein is CASSRRGRTGNTIYF.

CDR3 nucleotides: TGTGCCAGCAGCGTAGTCCCTCTCACTGACTCCTACAATGAGCAGTTCTTC. Translating gives CASSVVPLTDSYNEQFF. The chain has TRBV9 and TRBJ2-1, with D uncertain. The CDR3 totals 17 residues. V shed 0 bases and J shed 0 bases, with 13 bases lying between them. Germline V gene data show CDR1 as SGDLS and CDR2 as YYNGEE.

The chain has TRBV4-1 and TRBJ2-3, with D possibly TRBD2 on 5 matching bases. The CDR3 has 15 residues. The germline V gene has CDR1 MGHRA and CDR2 YSYEKL. Trimming stripped 4 bases from V and 1 base from J, with 12 bases between. The DNA for the CDR3 is TGCGCCAGCAGCCTCCTCGGGATGGGCACAGATACGCAGTATTTT. Its translation is CASSLLGMGTDTQYF.

This chain links TRBV7-9 with TRBJ2-1, with D perhaps TRBD2 (6 bases). The CDR3 covers 13 residues. CDR1 SEHNR and CDR2 FQNEAQ come from the germline V gene (reference sequence). The ends were cut back, 1 base at V and 14 bases at J, with 15 bases in the middle. The CDR3 spells CASSLDSGASEFF. The CDR3, as DNA: TGTGCCAGCAGCTTAGATTCTGGGGCTAGCGAGTTCTTC.

The rearrangement joins TRBV27 to TRBJ2-1, with 7 bases matching TRBD2. Trimming cost V 2 bases and J 7 bases; bases outside gene matches: 5. The CDR3 is 14 amino acids. CDR1 and CDR2 (germline): MNHEY, SMNVEV (reference sequence). CDR3 sequence (DNA): TGTGCCAGCAGTTTACTAGCGGAGCGTAATGAGCAGTTCTTC. Amino acid sequence: CASSLLAERNEQFF.

The chain has TRBV7-9 and TRBJ2-7; the D call may be TRBD1 or TRBD2 (5 bases each). Trimming cost V 4 bases and J 3 bases, with 19 bases left between them. Germline assignment: CDR1 SEHNR and CDR2 FQNEAQ (reference sequence). The CDR3 spans 16 residues. The CDR3 region has the DNA TGTGCCAGCAGCTCTCCCTTGGGGGTTCGGGTCTACGAGCAGTACTTC. Its protein product is CASSSPLGVRVYEQYF. The full variable domain, in which reference TRBV7-9 and TRBJ2-7 provide the parts outside the CDR3, is DTGVSQNPRHKITKRGQNVTFRCDPISEHNRLYWYRQTLGQGPEFLTYFQNEAQLEKSRLLSDRFSAERPKGSFSTLEIQRTEQGDSAMYLCASSSPLGVRVYEQYFGPGTRLTVT.

This clone was counted once. The chain carries TRBV28 and TRBJ1-4, with 9 nucleotides matching TRBD1. The CDR3 spans 13 residues. V dropped 10 bases and J dropped 11; count of bases not matched to a gene: 11. The V gene's germline CDR1 is MDHEN and CDR2 SYDVKM. The CDR3 DNA reads TGTGCCATCCCGGGACAGGGAGGAGACAAACTGTTTTTT. Protein product: CAIPGQGGDKLFF.